Included here is one TCR beta chain sequence, with context. The record originates from a study of blood T cell repertoires in COVID-19. Overall study: Specimens from acute and convalescent COVID-19 originated in the United States, Italy and Spain. Sample material is recorded as cDNA or gDNA derived from T cells, B-cell-depleted T cells, or PBMCs.

Produced via immunoSEQ multiplex PCR; TCRdb's table is partial and in-frame only. The table records 100,000 or so clones, about 88% of them present only once. The V and J ends lost 5 bases and 8 bases, in that order; junction bases with no gene match: 14. From germline, CDR1 is SGHTA and CDR2 FQGTGA. This CDR3 has 15 amino acids. Material for sequencing was peripheral blood. V gene TRBV7-3 combines with J gene TRBJ1-1, with 7 bases aligning to TRBD1. This receptor was obtained from a woman in her sixties or seventies with acute or convalescent COVID-19. The CDR3 nucleotides are TGTGCCAGCAGCCTAAATGGGCTTGACAGGGAGGAAGCTTTCTTT. Protein sequence: CASSLNGLDREEAFF.